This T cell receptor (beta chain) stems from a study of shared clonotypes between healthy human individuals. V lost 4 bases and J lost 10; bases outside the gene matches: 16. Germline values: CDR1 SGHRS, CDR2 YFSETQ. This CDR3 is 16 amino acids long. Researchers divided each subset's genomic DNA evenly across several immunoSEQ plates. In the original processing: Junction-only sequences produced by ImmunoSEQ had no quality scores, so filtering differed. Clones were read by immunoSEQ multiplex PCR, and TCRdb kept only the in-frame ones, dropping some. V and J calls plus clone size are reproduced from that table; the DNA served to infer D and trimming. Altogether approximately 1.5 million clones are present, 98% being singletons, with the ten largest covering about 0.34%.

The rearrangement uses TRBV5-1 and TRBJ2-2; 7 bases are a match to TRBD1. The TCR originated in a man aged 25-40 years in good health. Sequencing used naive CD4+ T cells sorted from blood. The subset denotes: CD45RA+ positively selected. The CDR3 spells CASSPGNRGGTLELFF. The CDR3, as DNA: TGCGCCAGCAGCCCGGGCAACAGGGGTGGGACGCTGGAGCTGTTTTTT.